This TCR beta chain was found in a study of T cells in Graves' hyperthyroidism and ophthalmopathy. Amplification targeted TCR beta CDR3 regions from RNA transcripts. Initially, a first-round RT-PCR of the TCR CDR3 employed the HTBI primer set. From the multiplex PCR reads, TCRdb called clonotypes with MiXCR, one entry per CDR3 protein. In the table there are about 680,000 distinct CDR3 sequences, roughly a third of which are singletons. CDR1 and CDR2 from the germline V gene are DFQATT and SNEGSKA (reference sequence). The ends were cut back, 0 bases at V and 2 bases at J, with 16 bases in the middle. This CDR3 is 16 amino acids long.

The sequenced sample consisted of blood. The rearrangement links TRBV20-1 to TRBJ2-5, with D perhaps TRBD1 or TRBD2 (6 bases each). This TCR derives from a middle-aged woman with Graves' hyperthyroidism. CDR3 sequence: CSARDGGQGPQETQYF. CDR3 nucleotide sequence: TGCAGTGCTAGAGATGGGGGGCAGGGGCCACAAGAGACCCAGTACTTC.